This TCR beta chain was sequenced in a study of CD8+ T cells in alopecia areata. General study findings and limits: Scalp sample data also include resident alphabeta T cells from normal skin.

Those with alopecia areata gave lesional scalp punch biopsies and peripheral blood. Germline loops: CDR1 MGHRA, CDR2 YSYEKL. CDR3 length equals 18 residues. The V gene lost 8 bases and the J gene lost 3 bases, with 28 bases spanning the gap. As concerns this clone: Antigen: not known.

Reverse transcribed after extraction, RNA yielded cDNA as the sequencing template. Some clones are missing from TCRdb's copy, which holds only in-frame ones; the method was immunoSEQ multiplex PCR. The sample shows some 16,000 clones, approximately 54% of them seen only once. The chain is built from TRBV4-1 and TRBJ1-1; a weak D match, TRBD1 (5 bases). The specimen was skin. The clonotype was recovered from a human donor with alopecia areata. The CDR3 reads CASSPLGGLKIWDTEAFF. The CDR3 nucleotides read TGCGCCAGCTCCCCGCTCGGGGGACTAAAAATTTGGGACACTGAAGCTTTCTTT.